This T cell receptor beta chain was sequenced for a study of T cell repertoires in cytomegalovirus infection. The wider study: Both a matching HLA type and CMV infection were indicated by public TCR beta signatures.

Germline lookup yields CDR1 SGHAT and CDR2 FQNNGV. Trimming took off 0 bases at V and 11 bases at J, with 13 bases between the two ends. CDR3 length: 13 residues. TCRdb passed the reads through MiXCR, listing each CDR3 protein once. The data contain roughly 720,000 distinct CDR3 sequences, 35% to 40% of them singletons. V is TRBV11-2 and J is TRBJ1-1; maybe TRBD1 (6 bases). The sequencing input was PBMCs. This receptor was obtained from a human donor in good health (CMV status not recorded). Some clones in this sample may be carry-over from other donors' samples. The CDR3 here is CASSLDLGQRAFF. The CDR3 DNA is TGTGCCAGCAGCTTAGACCTAGGACAGAGGGCTTTCTTT.